This passage covers 28 T cell receptor beta chains from one sample sequenced in a study of early T cells in non-severe SARS-CoV-2 infection. TCRdb called the 5' RACE reads again in MiXCR, with one record for every CDR3 protein. The sample holds tens of thousands of distinct CDR3 sequences; roughly 5.1% are singletons and the top ten take 10% to 12%. The specimen was whole blood. The receptors come from an adult who was a healthcare worker with PCR-confirmed SARS-CoV-2 infection or an uninfected control (not recorded which).

This clonotype was observed many times. This chain uses TRBV5-1 with TRBJ2-7, with TRBD1 matching over 10 bases. The germline gives CDR1 SGHRS, CDR2 YFSETQ. This CDR3 spans 14 amino acids. J gave up 4 bases and V 5 bases, and 6 bases lay outside the gene matches. CDR3 protein: CASSPGTGDYEQYF. DNA of the CDR3: TGCGCCAGCAGTCCCGGGACAGGGGATTACGAGCAGTACTTC.

The J gene is TRBJ2-3, the V gene TRBV29-1; 13 bases fit TRBD2. V dropped 2 bases and J dropped 2; count of bases not matched to a gene: 7. Looked up from germline, CDR1 is SQVTM and CDR2 is ANQGSEA. CDR3 length: 17 residues. CDR3 residues: CSVEPRTSGSFTDTQYF. The DNA for the CDR3 is TGCAGCGTTGAACCCAGGACTAGCGGGAGCTTCACAGATACGCAGTATTTT.

This clonotype showed up just a few times. The chain combines TRBV10-3 with TRBJ1-1; a possible D gene is TRBD1 (5 bases). In germline, CDR1 is ENHRY, CDR2 SYGVKD. The ends were cut back, 3 bases at V and 1 base at J, with 9 bases in the middle. The CDR3 is made up of 14 amino acids. The chain's CDR3 is CAISDGTANTEAFF. CDR3 DNA: TGTGCCATCAGTGACGGGACGGCGAACACTGAAGCTTTCTTT.

The chain uses TRBV7-7 and TRBJ2-5; D unresolved. This CDR3 region has 12 residues. Trimming left V 3 bases short and J 2 bases short, with 4 bases between. Germline loops: CDR1 SSHAT, CDR2 FNYEAQ (reference sequence). The CDR3 is CASSFGQETQYF. CDR3 nucleotides: TGTGCCAGCAGCTTTGGTCAAGAGACCCAGTACTTC.

This clonotype was detected many times. This chain connects TRBV14 to TRBJ2-7; TRBD1 aligns across 9 bases. CDR1 and CDR2 (germline): SGHDN, FVKESK. Trimming removed 2 bases from V and 6 bases from J; junction bases left unmatched: 8. The CDR3 has 15 residues. The CDR3 region is CASSQFYRGRSEQYF. The CDR3 DNA sequence: TGTGCCAGCAGCCAATTCTACAGGGGGCGAAGCGAGCAGTACTTC.

In its sample, this clonotype was seen a few times. This chain links TRBV28 with TRBJ1-1, with TRBD1 matching 8 bases. J lost 3 bases, V lost 5 bases, and 5 bases had no gene match. The CDR3 has 14 residues. CDR1 and CDR2 from the germline V gene are MDHEN and SYDVKM. CDR3 amino acids: CASSQTGDDTEAFF. CDR3 DNA sequence: TGTGCCAGCAGTCAGACAGGGGATGACACTGAAGCTTTCTTT.

This clonotype was seen ten or more times. The CDR3 here is CASSSTPGQGGTGELFF. The CDR3 region has the DNA TGCGCCAGCAGCTCCACTCCGGGACAGGGAGGCACCGGGGAGCTGTTTTTT. This chain links TRBV5-1 with TRBJ2-2; 9 bases agree with TRBD1. The CDR3 length is 17 residues. The germline V gene encodes CDR1 SGHRS and CDR2 YFSETQ. Unmatched junction bases numbered 10, after V lost 3 bases and J lost 4 bases.

This clonotype was seen many times. The gene calls are TRBV7-9 and TRBJ1-6; D is ambiguous. The CDR3 runs 17 residues. Deletions cut 0 bases from V and 0 bases from J, with 9 bases between. The germline V gene encodes CDR1 SEHNR and CDR2 FQNEAQ (reference sequence). The CDR3 DNA reads as TGTGCCAGCAGCTTAGCTAGGGCGAGCTCCTATAATTCACCCCTCCACTTT. Protein: CASSLARASSYNSPLHF.

The chain employs TRBV13 and TRBJ1-5, with a weak D call TRBD1 (5 bases). Trimming stripped 3 bases from V and 5 bases from J, with 11 bases between. The CDR3 sequence is 14 residues long. Germline V gene lookup returns CDR1 PRHDT and CDR2 FYEKMQ (reference sequence). In nucleotides, the CDR3 is TGTGCCAGCAGCTTTCAGGGAGCCCATCAGCCCCAGCATTTT. Translating gives CASSFQGAHQPQHF.

This clonotype was found many times. V usage is TRBV7-9 and J usage is TRBJ2-2; TRBD1 matches at 10 bases. CDR1 is SEHNR and CDR2 is FQNEAQ in the germline V gene (reference sequence). There are 14 residues in the CDR3. Trimming removed 11 bases from V and 0 bases from J; junction bases left unmatched: 3. CDR3 bases: TGTGCCCGACAGGGGGCTTCGAACACCGGGGAGCTGTTTTTT. Translation: CARQGASNTGELFF.

This clonotype has ten or more counts. This chain uses TRBV6-6 with TRBJ2-7, with 7 bases lining up with TRBD2. This CDR3 is built from 15 residues. Germline loops: CDR1 MNHNY, CDR2 SVGAGI (reference sequence). The trim removed 2 bases at V and 1 base at J, leaving 5 bases unmatched. The CDR3 loop reads CASSYGRAGSYEQYF. CDR3 nucleotides: TGTGCCAGCAGTTACGGGAGGGCGGGGTCCTACGAGCAGTACTTC.

This clonotype has at least ten counts. The gene calls are TRBV5-5 and TRBJ2-1; 9 bases are shared with TRBD2. Looked up from germline, CDR1 is SGHKS and CDR2 is YYEKEE (reference sequence). V shed 2 bases and J 6 bases; nucleotides not matched to a gene: 6. The CDR3 has 15 residues. The CDR3 region has the DNA TGTGCCAGCAGCTTACAACTAGCGGGCCCCAATGAGCAGTTCTTC. Its protein product is CASSLQLAGPNEQFF.

This clonotype showed up just a few times. This chain uses TRBV7-2 with TRBJ1-6; the D gene is possibly TRBD1 (5 bases). V lost 2 bases, J lost 9 bases, and 11 bases lay in between. The germline V gene encodes CDR1 SGHTA and CDR2 FQGNSA. This CDR3 contains 14 residues. CDR3 coding DNA: TGTGCCAGCAGCTTACTCAGGGTTGGTTCACCCCTCCACTTT. Its translation is CASSLLRVGSPLHF.

V and J are TRBV6-5 and TRBJ2-7; a weak D match, TRBD1 (5 bases). The CDR3 contains 13 residues. Trimming cost V 0 bases and J 6 bases, with 9 bases left between them. Germline CDR1 and CDR2: MNHEY and SVGAGI. CDR3 coding DNA: TGTGCCAGCAGTTACTCGAAGGGGTCCGAGCAGTACTTC. Its translation: CASSYSKGSEQYF.

There are many counts of this clonotype. V gene TRBV4-3 combines with J gene TRBJ2-5; a weak D match, TRBD2 (7 bases). V lost 4 bases and J lost 7, with 22 bases in between. This CDR3 contains 16 residues. Per germline, CDR1 LGHNA and CDR2 YSLEER. CDR3 DNA sequence: TGCGCCAGCAGCCCGCAAAGGGGGGGAGATCCTGGGACCCAGTACTTC. Protein product: CASSPQRGGDPGTQYF.

This clonotype was seen a handful of times. One base away lies a much larger clone, so this may be a sequencing read error. Likely a read error: the CDR3 ends without its conserved phenylalanine or tryptophan. The DNA of the CDR3 is TGCAGTGCTTACCCAGGAGGTAATGAAAAACTGTTTTCT. The encoded protein is CSAYPGGNEKLFS. The chain carries TRBV20-1 and TRBJ1-4; D call uncertain. Looked up from germline, CDR1 is DFQATT and CDR2 is SNEGSKA (reference sequence). With 5 bases removed from V and 4 bases from J, the gap between germline ends came to 11 bases. The CDR3 runs 13 residues.

This clonotype was counted a few times. J is TRBJ1-2 and V is TRBV9; TRBD1 aligns across 7 bases. Germline V gene sequence: CDR1 SGDLS, CDR2 YYNGEE. V shed 0 bases and J 2 bases; nucleotides not matched to a gene: 7. This CDR3 has 16 residues. As DNA, the CDR3 is TGTGCCAGCAGCGTAGCGCCGACGACAGGGAACTATGGCTACACCTTC. It encodes CASSVAPTTGNYGYTF.

This clonotype was found many times. The V gene is TRBV20-1, the J gene TRBJ1-1; a weak D match, TRBD1 (5 bases). Trimming stripped 1 base from V and 7 bases from J, with 10 bases between. The CDR3 is 12 residues long. The germline gives CDR1 DFQATT, CDR2 SNEGSKA (reference sequence). The CDR3, as DNA: TGCAGTGCTAGAGCGGGAACAGGTGAAGCTTTCTTT. Translation: CSARAGTGEAFF.

Ten or more counts support this clonotype. The chain couples TRBV20-1 to TRBJ2-1, with D possibly being TRBD1 or TRBD2 (6 bases each). The CDR3 sequence is 11 residues long. The germline CDR1 and CDR2 sequences are DFQATT and SNEGSKA (reference sequence). Trimming pared 6 bases from V and 10 bases from J, leaving 13 bases between. CDR3 bases: TGCAGTGCCGGGGGCCTGGGGGAGCAGTTCTTC. Translating gives CSAGGLGEQFF.

This clonotype was seen more than once but under ten times. CDR3 bases: TGCAGTGCTAGTATAGGGGGTTACGAGCAGTACTTC. Residues: CSASIGGYEQYF. The chain carries TRBV20-1 and TRBJ2-7; perhaps TRBD1 as D (6 bases). This CDR3 is built from 12 residues. Germline values: CDR1 DFQATT, CDR2 SNEGSKA (reference sequence). Trimming removed 3 bases from V and 4 bases from J, with 10 bases in between.

This clonotype came up many times. This sequence joins TRBV7-2 and TRBJ2-1; TRBD1 or TRBD2 may be the D gene (5 bases each). V gave up 4 bases and J gave up 8 bases, with 18 bases separating them. The CDR3 totals 15 residues. Looked up from germline, CDR1 is SGHTA and CDR2 is FQGNSA. The CDR3 bases are TGTGCCAGCAGCTCCGGGACCCTAGGGATTTATGAGCAGTTCTTC. This translates into CASSSGTLGIYEQFF.

This clonotype was seen at least ten times. The chain carries TRBV5-1 and TRBJ2-7; tentatively, D is TRBD1 (6 bases). CDR3 length: 15 residues. CDR1 is SGHRS and CDR2 is YFSETQ in the germline V gene. Trimming removed 4 bases at V and 3 bases at J, with 17 bases between. CDR3 region: CASSLSQGSVYEQYF. CDR3 in DNA: TGCGCCAGCAGCCTCTCACAGGGTTCGGTCTACGAGCAGTACTTC.

DNA of the CDR3: TGTGCCAGCAGTTTTGGACTAGCGGGGCTGGATAGGGAGACCCAGTACTTC. This encodes CASSFGLAGLDRETQYF. This rearrangement joins TRBV12-3 or TRBV12-4 to TRBJ2-5; TRBD2 matches 12 bases. V was pared by 3 bases and J by 5 bases, with 10 bases of the junction left unmatched. This CDR3 spans 17 amino acids.

By sample share, this clonotype is medium-sized (0.01 to 0.1%). The rearrangement links TRBV28 to TRBJ2-5; 10 positions match TRBD2. This CDR3 has 18 amino acids. V was pared by 3 bases and J by 3 bases, with 13 bases of the junction left unmatched. The V gene's germline CDR1 is MDHEN and CDR2 SYDVKM. This CDR3 reads CASSFSLAGLRKKETQYF. The DNA for the CDR3 is TGTGCCAGCAGTTTCTCACTAGCGGGGCTGCGAAAAAAAGAGACCCAGTACTTC.

CDR3: CASSLEGGTEAFF. As DNA, the CDR3 is TGTGCCAGCAGTCTGGAGGGCGGCACTGAAGCTTTCTTT. The chain carries TRBV6-6 and TRBJ1-1, with no clear D. Germline values: CDR1 MNHNY, CDR2 SVGAGI (reference sequence). The CDR3 loop spans 13 amino acids. The V and J ends lost 5 bases and 4 bases respectively, with 11 bases between them.

This clonotype was picked up many times. This sequence joins TRBV7-6 and TRBJ2-1, with TRBD1 matching over 8 bases. The trim removed 2 bases at V and 7 bases at J, leaving 1 base unmatched. Germline V gene lookup returns CDR1 SGHVS and CDR2 FNYEAQ. CDR3 length: 13 residues. As DNA, the CDR3 is TGTGCCAGCAGCTTACAGGGGGCGAATGAGCAGTTCTTC. This codes for CASSLQGANEQFF.

Ten or more counts support this clonotype. V and J are TRBV2 and TRBJ1-3; D not resolved. The ends were cut back, 1 base at V and 0 bases at J, with 13 bases in the middle. The CDR3 loop spans 17 amino acids. CDR1 SNHLY and CDR2 FYNNEI come from the germline V gene. CDR3 nucleotide sequence: TGTGCCAGCAGTGAAGAGAGAGGGAGCCTCTCTGGAAACACCATATATTTT. The encoded protein is CASSEERGSLSGNTIYF.

The chain joins TRBV5-4 to TRBJ2-1, with 8 bases matching TRBD2. The CDR3 contains 15 residues. Germline assignment: CDR1 SGHNT and CDR2 YYREEE (reference sequence). V was pared by 5 bases and J by 1 base, with 5 bases of the junction left unmatched. In DNA form, the CDR3 reads TGTGCCAGCAGAATACGGGGGGGTTCCTACAATGAGCAGTTCTTC. Translating gives CASRIRGGSYNEQFF.